Following are 2 T cell receptor beta chains from one sample sequenced in a study of blood T cell repertoires in COVID-19. Clones were read by immunoSEQ multiplex PCR, and TCRdb kept only the in-frame ones, dropping some. In the table there are about 140,000 clones, around four fifths of which are singletons. Sequencing was carried out using peripheral blood. The receptors come from a human donor in a cohort sampled during active COVID-19.

The gene calls are TRBV7-9 and TRBJ2-3, with D perhaps matching TRBD2 (6 bases). The CDR3 has 15 amino acids. The V end lost 1 base, the J end lost 3 bases, and 11 bases lay between the germline ends. Germline V lookup: CDR1 SEHNR, CDR2 FQNEAQ (reference sequence). CDR3 bases: TGTGCCAGCAGCTTAGGGGCGGGAACAACAGATACGCAGTATTTT. Its translation is CASSLGAGTTDTQYF.

The genes are TRBV9 and TRBJ2-7, with no clear D. The CDR3 loop spans 15 amino acids. Per the germline V gene, CDR1 is SGDLS and CDR2 is YYNGEE. With 0 bases removed from V and 2 bases from J, the gap between germline ends came to 12 bases. The CDR3 loop reads CASSVDLTIPYEQYF. The CDR3 DNA sequence: TGTGCCAGCAGCGTAGATTTGACAATTCCCTACGAGCAGTACTTC.